This T cell receptor (beta chain) appears in the sequencing data of a study of shared clonotypes between healthy human individuals (dated by TCRdb to 2020 to 2022). A note on the overall study: The cohort included a few men and a couple of women between 18 and 49 years of age. For each donor, CD4 naive and CD4 memory were each run on three plates, CD8 naive on two plates, and CD8 memory on one plate. To estimate repertoire size and how much clonotypes are shared between individuals, the study performed deep sequencing of blood TCR repertoires from a few healthy adults. To increase sequencing depth and limit assay-specific biases, TCR repertoire library preparation and sequencing were carried out by different laboratories using diverse techniques. Between about 0.94 and 10 billion PBMCs per donor were obtained by leukapheresis.

The donors were healthy, HIV-negative adults with no recently reported acute infections or vaccinations. Only Caucasian adults living in Nashville, Tennessee, USA were represented among the donors. Magnetic negative selection was used to enrich CD4+ T cells, after which naive cells were positively selected on CD45RA and the negative fraction became the memory subset. Blood was obtained by leukapheresis, after which PBMCs were separated by Ficoll-Histopaque density gradient centrifugation and cryopreserved in liquid nitrogen vapor phase. Analytical flow cytometry was used to check the purity and quantity of each magnetically sorted T cell population. Genomic DNA was isolated from every sorted fraction and measured by UV absorbance on a Nanodrop 2000c. On the study overall, not on this receptor specifically: Larger estimated clonotype richness was generally found for naive subsets than for memory subsets. Even with the large sequencing depth, rarefaction of the sorted-subset datasets indicated that sequencing was incomplete. Sharing across four donors was observed for approximately 4.6% of naive CD4, over 3% of naive CD8, about 2.3% of memory CD4, and approximately 0.41% of memory CD8 clonotypes. Sampling was restricted to blood, and TCR repertoires in tissue are likely to differ from TCR repertoires in blood. Compared with non-shared clonotypes, clonotypes shared by all four sorted-subset donors had higher generation probabilities. Pairwise subsampling led to the expectation that sequencing depth would affect the degree of clonotype sharing among donors. The small number of donors limited the genetic and exposure-history diversity represented.

TCR CDR3 regions were amplified from genomic DNA by multiplex PCR using the deep immunoSEQ assay. For each cell subset, the extracted genomic DNA was distributed evenly across all wells of several immunoSEQ 96-well plates, and each plate served as one replicate. For sorted subsets, 150 to 250 ng of genomic DNA, equivalent to some 30,000 T cell genomes, went into each replicate PCR. The purified libraries were quantified using a Qubit 3.0 fluorometer, sized with a Bioanalyzer 2100, and then quantified again using the KAPA Library Quantification kit. A separate single-read 150-cycle Illumina NextSeq 550 flow cell was used to sequence each immunoSEQ 96-well plate. In the original analysis: Because the immunoSEQ output included only junctional sequences and no quality scores, the filtering could not be the same as the filtering used for full-length reads. To assign V/J genes and CDR3, sequences were annotated using PyIR, a Python wrapper for IgBLAST v1.9, with IMGT germline references. Reads with weak V/J assignments (E-value above 1e-6), missing CDR3, stop codons, out-of-frame junctions, or ambiguous translated residues were removed. A V3J clonotype was defined by an identical inferred V gene, J gene, and CDR3 amino acid sequence. To compute the percentage overlap between repertoires, the number of shared unique clonotypes was divided by the size of the smaller repertoire. Repertoire richness was assessed with RTK rarefaction, the Chao1 estimator, and Recon v2.1 estimates of unobserved clonotypes. Generation probabilities were computed with OLGA for all TCRbeta clonotypes obtained by the gDNA method from several donors. The source is immuneACCESS, and TCRdb retained only in-frame sequences with V and J called. Part of the clones is not carried over; for the studies checked, unresolved V genes explain less than half of this, and the remainder is unexplained. V and J calls and clone size come straight from that table; D and trimming were deduced from the DNA. The sample records about 1.5 million clones, 95% to 99% of which are singletons. The leading ten clones occupy about 0.45% of the sample.

CDR1 and CDR2 were assigned from the germline V gene as SGHRS and YFSETQ. The CDR3 numbers 14 residues from cysteine through phenylalanine. The DNA shown is the 42-base CDR3, in frame from base 1. The V and J ends are trimmed by 1 base and 4 bases, leaving 11 bases between them. About this clone itself: The target of this receptor is not known. Base qualities are not recorded, but no much larger clone differs from it by a single base.

This chain joins TRBV5-1 to TRBJ2-5, with the D gene not clear enough to name. The receptor's source is a man aged 25-45 years in good health. The specimen was naive CD4+ T cells sorted from blood. This sample's cell subset or site label indicates: CD45RA+ positively selected. The CDR3 has the sequence CASSLTAVGETQYF. The sequenced DNA: TGCGCCAGCAGCTTGACGGCAGTAGGAGAGACCCAGTACTTC.